The rows below give T cell receptor beta chains drawn from one sample of a study of blood T cell repertoires in COVID-19. Generated by immunoSEQ multiplex PCR, the TCRdb table keeps only in-frame clones and is missing some. This sample yields tens of thousands of clones, of which 70% to 85% are seen a single time; 25% to 30% belongs to the top ten. The sequencing input was peripheral blood. The receptors were gathered from a man in his 70s with acute or convalescent COVID-19. The CDR3 runs from the conserved cysteine through the conserved F or W. A D gene is named only where the DNA matches it firmly. A row's size may be missing; if present it is once, few, many or a size class.

d_gene	v_gene	j_gene	len	abundance	CDR3nt	CDR3aa
TRBD1	TRBV7-3	TRBJ1-3	16	.	TGTGCCAGCAGCTCGGGACAGGGGAGCTCTGGAAACACCATATATTTT	CASSSGQGSSGNTIYF
.	TRBV11-2	TRBJ2-2	14	.	TGTGCCAGCAGCCTAGACAGGAACTCCGGGGAGCTGTTTTTT	CASSLDRNSGELFF
TRBD2	TRBV29-1	TRBJ2-3	12	.	TGCAGTTGGGAGGGGAGCACAGATACGCAGTATTTT	CSWEGSTDTQYF
.	TRBV19	TRBJ2-6	17	.	TGTGCCAGTACCCCCAGGTTAAGATACTCTGGGGCCAACGTCCTGACTTTC	CASTPRLRYSGANVLTF
.	TRBV29-1	TRBJ1-4	11	.	TGCAGCGTTGAGGAGGCCCGGGGACTGTTTTTT	CSVEEARGLFF
.	TRBV6-1	TRBJ2-7	15	.	TGTGCCAGCAGTGAATGGGCAGGGGGGCCCTACGAGCAGTACTTC	CASSEWAGGPYEQYF
TRBD1	TRBV7-9	TRBJ2-7	17	.	TGTGCCAGCAGCTTAGCCTTGGGACAGGGAGGCTTCTACGAGCAGTACTTC	CASSLALGQGGFYEQYF
TRBD2	TRBV24-1	TRBJ2-3	15	.	TGTGCCACCAGCTCGGGCGGGAGGGCCGTGGATACGCAGTATTTT	CATSSGGRAVDTQYF
.	TRBV7-3	TRBJ2-7	14	.	TGTGCCAGCAGCCCGGGGGGCAGGGCCAACGAGCAGTACTTC	CASSPGGRANEQYF
.	TRBV2	TRBJ1-1	12	.	TGTGCCAGCAGAGTCCGGGACACTGAAGCTTTCTTT	CASRVRDTEAFF
.	TRBV7-6	TRBJ1-1	15	.	TGTGCCAGCAGCCCACAGGCGCTCTCGAACACTGAAGCTTTCTTT	CASSPQALSNTEAFF
TRBD1	TRBV7-9	TRBJ1-1	14	once	TGTGCCAGCAGCGCCTGGACAGGGAGTAGTGAAGCTTTCTTT	CASSAWTGSSEAFF
.	TRBV7-2	TRBJ2-3	13	.	TGTGCCAGCACCCCGACAGTCACAGATACGCAGTATTTT	CASTPTVTDTQYF
.	TRBV5-4	TRBJ1-2	13	.	TGTGCCAGCAGCCCCACCGGAGGGGATGGCTACACCTTC	CASSPTGGDGYTF
TRBD1	TRBV30	TRBJ1-2	14	.	TGTGCCTGGGCTACAGGGGCCCCTAACTATGGCTACACCTTC	CAWATGAPNYGYTF
.	TRBV3-1/TRBV3-2	TRBJ2-7	12	once	TGTGCCAGCAGCCAAGTACGGCAGGCGCAGTACTTC	CASSQVRQAQYF
TRBD2	TRBV9	TRBJ2-1	15	.	TGTGCCAGCAGGCCGACTAGCGGAGCGTACAATGAGCAGTTCTTC	CASRPTSGAYNEQFF
TRBD1	TRBV19	TRBJ1-3	17	.	TGTGCCAGTAGTATCCTGGGACAGCGGCTATTGGGAAACACCATATATTTT	CASSILGQRLLGNTIYF
.	TRBV19	TRBJ1-4	15	.	TGTGCCAGTAGCACCCAGGGCGCAACTAATGAAAAACTGTTTTTT	CASSTQGATNEKLFF
.	TRBV29-1	TRBJ1-2	13	.	TGCAGCGTAGAGAGACAGGCTAGCTATGGCTACACCTTC	CSVERQASYGYTF
TRBD2	TRBV5-6	TRBJ2-7	14	.	TGTGCCAGCAGCTTGCTCGCGGGAGTAAGAGAGCAGTACTTC	CASSLLAGVREQYF
TRBD2	TRBV24-1	TRBJ2-2	17	.	TGTGCCACCAGTGGATCCCCCGGGGGGTCATCCACCGGGGAGCTGTTTTTT	CATSGSPGGSSTGELFF
.	TRBV7-9	TRBJ2-7	13	few	TGTGCCAGCAGCCCTACAGACAGTAAAGAGCAGTACTTC	CASSPTDSKEQYF
TRBD2	TRBV7-2	TRBJ2-3	15	.	TGTGCCAGCAGCTTAGCGGGAGGGGCGTCAGATACGCAGTATTTT	CASSLAGGASDTQYF